Listed below are T cell receptor beta chains from one sample, sequenced in a study of cytomegalovirus exposure and HLA in healthy donors. Assay: immunoSEQ multiplex PCR; the TCRdb copy retains only in-frame clones and omits some. This sample has fewer than 200,000 clones, with roughly 91% found just once. Material for sequencing was PBMCs. The source of these receptors is a man aged 18 to 35 in good health and CMV-seropositive. The CDR3 runs from the conserved cysteine through the conserved F or W. The order of the fields is clone size, D gene, J gene, V gene, CDR3 DNA, CDR3 protein. The D gene is left open where the match is weak. Not all rows give a size; the values are once, few, many and, for expanded clones, a class.

NA TRBD1 TRBJ2-7 TRBV11-2 TGTGCCAGCAGCTCCCTCGGGACAGGGGAGGCCTACGAGCAGTACTTC CASSSLGTGEAYEQYF
few NA TRBJ2-3 TRBV7-2 TGTGCCAGCAGCGTAGACTACCGGAGTGCAGATACGCAGTATTTT CASSVDYRSADTQYF
NA TRBD1 TRBJ2-3 TRBV11-3 TGTGCCACCCAAAAGGGGGCGAGAGAAGATACGCAGTATTTT CATQKGAREDTQYF
few NA TRBJ2-4 TRBV5-4 TGTGCCAGCAGCTTGGGAGTCGCTACCGGAAACATTCAGTACTTC CASSLGVATGNIQYF
NA TRBD1 TRBJ2-3 TRBV18 TGTGCCAGCTCACTCCGGACAGGGGGGGGCACAGATACGCAGTATTTT CASSLRTGGGTDTQYF
NA NA TRBJ2-3 TRBV5-1 TGCGCCAGCAGCTTGGGCAGGGAAAAGACAGATACGCAGTATTTT CASSLGREKTDTQYF
NA TRBD1 TRBJ2-7 TRBV9 TGTGCCAGCAGCCCCACACCCGGGACAGATACCTCCTACGAGCAGTACTTC CASSPTPGTDTSYEQYF
NA TRBD1 TRBJ1-4 TRBV30 TGTGCCTGGAGTGAGGGGACAGTGACTAATGAAAAACTGTTTTTT CAWSEGTVTNEKLFF
NA TRBD2 TRBJ2-3 TRBV18 TGTGCCAGCTCACGTCGACAGACTAGCGGAGAAGGGGGAGATACGCAGTATTTT CASSRRQTSGEGGDTQYF
NA NA TRBJ2-5 TRBV6-1 TGTGCCAGCAGTGAAATAGAAGAGACCCAGTACTTC CASSEIEETQYF
NA TRBD2 TRBJ2-1 TRBV7-3 TGTGCCAGCAGCTTGACTAGCGGGAGGCTCAATGAGCAGTTCTTC CASSLTSGRLNEQFF
NA TRBD2 TRBJ2-1 TRBV6-1 TGTGCCAGCAGTGAATGGGGGACTAGCGGGATACGCAATGAGCAGTTCTTC CASSEWGTSGIRNEQFF
NA TRBD2 TRBJ2-1 TRBV5-1 TGCGCCAGCAGCTTGGTACTAACGGGAGGATACAATGAGCAGTTCTTC CASSLVLTGGYNEQFF
NA TRBD2 TRBJ2-1 TRBV27 TGTGCCAGCAGGTTCCAGCGGGAGGTCTATGAGCAGTTCTTC CASRFQREVYEQFF
NA NA TRBJ2-5 TRBV19 TGTGCCAGTAGTCGCACAGGGACACAAGAGACCCAGTACTTC CASSRTGTQETQYF
NA TRBD1 TRBJ1-1 TRBV27 TGTGCCAGCAGTTCCAAACCCCGACAGGGTCTGCACACTGAAGCTTTCTTT CASSSKPRQGLHTEAFF
NA NA TRBJ1-1 TRBV7-6 TGTGCCAGCAGCTTAACGGGGAACACTGAAGCTTTCTTT CASSLTGNTEAFF
NA TRBD1 TRBJ1-2 TRBV7-9 TGTGCCAGCAGCTTATTAGACAGGGGAAGTGGCTACACCTTC CASSLLDRGSGYTF
NA TRBD1 TRBJ2-3 TRBV2 TGTGCCAGCACCCGAGACAGGGGCCCCCGAACAGATACGCAGTATTTT CASTRDRGPRTDTQYF
NA TRBD2 TRBJ2-1 TRBV29-1 TGCAGCGTTGAAGTAGCGGGAGGGTTTCACAATGAGCAGTTCTTC CSVEVAGGFHNEQFF
NA NA TRBJ2-1 TRBV29-1 TGCAGCGTTGTTGTTTTGGAGGGGATAAGGAACAATGAGCAGTTCTTC CSVVVLEGIRNNEQFF
NA TRBD1 TRBJ1-5 TRBV27 TGTGCCAGCAGTTTATCCGGGACAGGGAATCAGCCCCAGCATTTT CASSLSGTGNQPQHF
few NA TRBJ2-1 TRBV19 TGTGCCAGTAGTATAGTACAACTAGCCCACAATGAGCAGTTCTTC CASSIVQLAHNEQFF
NA TRBD2 TRBJ2-7 TRBV5-1 TGCGCCAGCAGCCCTGGAGCTAGCGGCTCCTACGAGCAGTACTTC CASSPGASGSYEQYF
few NA TRBJ2-7 TRBV10-1 TGCGCCAGCAGTGGGGGGCTAGTGGGCGAGCAGTACTTC CASSGGLVGEQYF
NA TRBD1 TRBJ1-5 TRBV6-6 TGTGCCAGCAGTCAACCGGGACAGGGAAGGGGTCAGCCCCAGCATTTT CASSQPGQGRGQPQHF
NA NA TRBJ2-1 TRBV11-3 TGTGCCAGCAGCTTAGATGGGGCCAAGCGGTTCTTC CASSLDGAKRFF
NA NA TRBJ2-7 TRBV13 TGTGCCAGCAGCTTGAGGCTAGACAGTTCGAGAGAGCAGTACTTC CASSLRLDSSREQYF